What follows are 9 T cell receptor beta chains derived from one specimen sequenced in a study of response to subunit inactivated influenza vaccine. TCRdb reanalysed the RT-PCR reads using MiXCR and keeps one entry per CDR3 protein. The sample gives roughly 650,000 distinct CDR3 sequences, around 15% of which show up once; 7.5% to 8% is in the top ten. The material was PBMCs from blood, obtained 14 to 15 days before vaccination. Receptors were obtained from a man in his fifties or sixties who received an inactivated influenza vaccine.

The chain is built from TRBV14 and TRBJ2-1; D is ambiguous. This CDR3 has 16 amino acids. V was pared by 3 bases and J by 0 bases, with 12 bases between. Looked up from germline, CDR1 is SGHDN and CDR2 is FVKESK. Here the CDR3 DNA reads TGTGCCAGCAGCCACACGGGCTACAGCTCCTACAATGAGCAGTTCTTC. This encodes CASSHTGYSSYNEQFF.

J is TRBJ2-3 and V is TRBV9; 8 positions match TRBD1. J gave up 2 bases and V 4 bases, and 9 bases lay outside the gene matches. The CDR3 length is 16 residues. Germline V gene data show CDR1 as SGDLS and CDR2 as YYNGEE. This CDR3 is CASSFSTGASTDTQYF. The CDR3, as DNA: TGTGCCAGCAGCTTTTCGACAGGGGCCTCCACAGATACGCAGTATTTT. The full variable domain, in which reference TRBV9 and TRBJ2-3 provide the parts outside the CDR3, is DSGVTQTPKHLITATGQRVTLRCSPRSGDLSVYWYQQSLDQGLQFLIQYYNGEERAKGNILERFSAQQFPDLHSELNLSSLELGDSALYFCASSFSTGASTDTQYFGPGTRLTVL.

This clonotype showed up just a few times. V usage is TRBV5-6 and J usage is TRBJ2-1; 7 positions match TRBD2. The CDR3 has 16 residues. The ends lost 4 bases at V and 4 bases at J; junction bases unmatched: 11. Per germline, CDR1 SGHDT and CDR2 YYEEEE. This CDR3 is CASSPTVSSGYNEQFF. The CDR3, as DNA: TGTGCCAGCAGCCCGACTGTGTCTAGCGGTTACAATGAGCAGTTCTTC.

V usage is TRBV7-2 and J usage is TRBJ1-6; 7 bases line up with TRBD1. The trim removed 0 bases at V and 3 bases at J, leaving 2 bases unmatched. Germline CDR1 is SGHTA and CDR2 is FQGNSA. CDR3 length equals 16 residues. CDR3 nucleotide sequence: TGTGCCAGCAGCTTAGCCGGGACAGACTATAATTCACCCCTCCACTTT. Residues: CASSLAGTDYNSPLHF.

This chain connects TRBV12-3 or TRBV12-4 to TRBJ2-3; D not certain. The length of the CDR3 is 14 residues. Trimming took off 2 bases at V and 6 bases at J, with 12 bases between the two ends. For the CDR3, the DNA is TGTGCCAGCAGTTTACACGCCCCAAAGGATACGCAGTATTTT. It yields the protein CASSLHAPKDTQYF.

The DNA for the CDR3 is TGTGCCAGCAGTTTTTCGGGACCCGGGGAGCTGTTTTTT. Its protein is CASSFSGPGELFF. V and J are TRBV12-3 or TRBV12-4 and TRBJ2-2; D may match TRBD1 or TRBD2 (5 bases each). V lost 3 bases, J lost 6 bases, and 8 bases lay in between. The CDR3 extends over 13 amino acids.

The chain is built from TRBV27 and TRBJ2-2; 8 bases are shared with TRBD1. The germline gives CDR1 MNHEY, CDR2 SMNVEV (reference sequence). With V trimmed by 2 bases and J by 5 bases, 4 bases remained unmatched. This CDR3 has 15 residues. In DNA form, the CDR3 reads TGTGCCAGCAGTTTAGACAGGGGTAGTACCGGGGAGCTGTTTTTT. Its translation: CASSLDRGSTGELFF.

CDR3 DNA sequence: TGTGCCTGGAGTGTCTCCTGGGACAGGGGGCACCAGCCCCAGCATTTT. It is translated as CAWSVSWDRGHQPQHF. This rearrangement joins TRBV30 to TRBJ1-5, with 12 bases fitting TRBD1. The junction had 7 bases not matched to a gene; V was cut back by 0 bases and J by 7 bases. This CDR3 has 16 amino acids. Germline CDR1 GTSNPN, CDR2 SVGIG (reference sequence). The full variable domain, its missing parts supplied by reference TRBV30 and TRBJ1-5, is SQTIHQWPATLVQPVGSPLSLECTVEGTSNPNLYWYRQAAGRGLQLLFYSVGIGQISSEVPQNLSASRPQDRQFILSSKKLLLSDSGFYLCAWSVSWDRGHQPQHFGDGTRLSIL.

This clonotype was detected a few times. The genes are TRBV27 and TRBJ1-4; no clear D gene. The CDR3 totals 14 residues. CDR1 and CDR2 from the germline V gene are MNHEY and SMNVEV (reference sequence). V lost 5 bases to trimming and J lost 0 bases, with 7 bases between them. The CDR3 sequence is CASSGRTTNEKLFF. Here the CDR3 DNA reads TGTGCCAGCAGTGGACGGACAACTAATGAAAAACTGTTTTTT.